This T cell receptor beta chain came from a study of blood T cell repertoires in COVID-19. Germline V lookup: CDR1 SGHAT, CDR2 FQNNGV. V was trimmed by 4 bases and J by 0 bases, leaving 19 bases between them. CDR3 size: 17 residues. Profiling relied on immunoSEQ multiplex PCR, and the TCRdb table lists in-frame clones only, not all of them. The table has about 290,000 clones, 89% seen once. This receptor was identified in a woman in her thirties or forties who had recovered from COVID-19. The chain has TRBV11-2 and TRBJ2-7, with D possibly matching TRBD1 (5 bases). The specimen was PBMCs or T cells enriched from blood (not recorded which). CDR3 sequence: CASSSLAAGGASYEQYF. CDR3 nucleotides: TGTGCCAGCAGCTCCCTGGCGGCAGGTGGGGCCTCCTACGAGCAGTACTTC.